The entry below gives a single TCR beta chain sequence along with its context. This sample stems from a study of cytomegalovirus exposure and HLA in healthy donors. In the PCR, 60 Vbeta and 13 Jbeta primers were used. Assay: immunoSEQ multiplex PCR; the TCRdb copy retains only in-frame clones and omits some. The sample consists of around 200,000 clones, approximately 81% of them appearing once. The ends lost 5 bases at V and 1 base at J; junction bases unmatched: 6. Per the germline V gene, CDR1 is SGHNT and CDR2 is YENEEA. This CDR3 spans 16 amino acids. This sequence joins TRBV11-3 and TRBJ2-2; 8 bases line up with TRBD2. The clonotype was recovered from a woman aged 50 to 60 in good health and CMV-seronegative. The sequencing input was PBMCs. The CDR3 region is CASSGSGRGNTGELFF. CDR3 DNA: TGTGCCAGCAGCGGGAGCGGGAGAGGGAACACCGGGGAGCTGTTTTTT.